These 25 T cell receptor beta chains share one sample of origin, sequenced in a study of CD8 T cells in ankylosing spondylitis. TCRdb used MiXCR to reprocess the 5' RACE reads, holding one entry per CDR3 protein. The repertoire consists of 150,000 to 200,000 distinct CDR3 sequences, with around a tenth occurring once and the leading ten covering just under 30%. The sequenced sample was blood, either unsorted or a sorted T cell fraction (not recorded which). Source of these receptors: a male donor with ankylosing spondylitis or in good health (not recorded which).

A word on this clonotype: This clone may be a read error of a much larger clone one base away. This chain joins TRBV24-1 and TRBJ2-1; D call uncertain. CDR3 size: 16 residues. Germline V gene lookup returns CDR1 KGHDR and CDR2 SFDVKD. The CDR3 spells CATSAGSQKGDNEQLF. CDR3 nucleotides: TGTGCCACCAGTGCCGGCAGCCAGAAAGGAGACAATGAGCAGCTCTTC.

This clonotype was found a few times. The chain uses TRBV20-1 and TRBJ2-7; 8 bases are a match to TRBD1. Germline assignment: CDR1 DFQATT and CDR2 SNEGSKA (reference sequence). This CDR3 region has 18 residues. The J segment lost 1 base and the V segment lost 2 bases, leaving 16 bases of the junction unmatched. The CDR3 spells CSARRSSTQGATSYEQYF. The CDR3 DNA reads as TGCAGTGCTAGACGCTCCTCCACCCAGGGGGCTACGTCCTACGAGCAGTACTTC.

This chain links TRBV18 with TRBJ1-2; 7 bases line up with TRBD1. The V gene end was trimmed by 10 bases and the J gene end by 2 bases; junction bases not matched to a gene: 13. This CDR3 is 15 amino acids long. Germline-derived CDR1 and CDR2 are KGHSH and LQKENI. CDR3 loop: CATTFDREENYGYTF. The DNA of the CDR3 is TGTGCCACCACATTTGACAGGGAAGAAAACTATGGCTACACCTTC.

This clonotype has at least ten counts. V usage is TRBV5-6 and J usage is TRBJ2-7, with D hard to call. The CDR3 is 15 amino acids. With 4 bases removed from V and 5 bases from J, the gap between germline ends came to 19 bases. CDR1 and CDR2 (germline): SGHDT, YYEEEE. The DNA of the CDR3 is TGTGCCAGCAGCCCTCGACTGCAGACGGGTCACGAGCAGTACTTC. This codes for CASSPRLQTGHEQYF. Combining the CDR3 with reference TRBV5-6 and TRBJ2-7 gives the whole variable domain DAGVTQSPTHLIKTRGQQVTLRCSPKSGHDTVSWYQQALGQGPQFIFQYYEEEERQRGNFPDRFSGHQFPNYSSELNVNALLLGDSALYLCASSPRLQTGHEQYFGPGTRLTVT.

CDR3 coding DNA: TGTGCCAGCAGCTCAAACCAACTAGCGATCGAGCAGTACTTC. Protein product: CASSSNQLAIEQYF. The chain combines TRBV11-2 with TRBJ2-7; the match to TRBD2 covers 7 bases. V was pared by 4 bases and J by 6 bases, with 9 bases of the junction left unmatched. Germline V gene sequence: CDR1 SGHAT, CDR2 FQNNGV. The CDR3 has 14 residues.

This clonotype was seen repeatedly, ten times or more. The V call is TRBV29-1, the J call TRBJ2-2; maybe TRBD1 (7 bases). Germline CDR1 SQVTM, CDR2 ANQGSEA. The CDR3 sequence is 14 residues long. The ends were cut back, 7 bases at V and 3 bases at J, with 15 bases in the middle. In nucleotides, the CDR3 is TGCAGCGCTAGAGACAGGGAGGACACCGGGGAGCTGTTTTTT. As protein: CSARDREDTGELFF.

This clonotype was seen repeatedly, ten times or more. This sequence joins TRBV2 and TRBJ2-5; 14 bases agree with TRBD2. From germline, CDR1 is SNHLY and CDR2 FYNNEI. CDR3 size: 15 residues. The ends lost 7 bases at V and 5 bases at J; junction bases unmatched: 6. For the CDR3, the DNA is TGTGCCAGCATACTCGGACTAGCGGGAGGCGAGACCCAGTACTTC. Protein product: CASILGLAGGETQYF.

The sample holds many counts of this clonotype. The CDR3 sequence is CASSQGAGRDTQYF. CDR3 bases: TGCGCCAGCAGCCAAGGAGCAGGGCGGGATACGCAGTATTTT. This chain links TRBV4-1 with TRBJ2-3, with D possibly TRBD1 on 5 matching bases. The CDR3 has 14 amino acids. Germline CDR1 MGHRA, CDR2 YSYEKL. V lost 1 base and J lost 6, with 11 bases in between.

The rearrangement uses TRBV12-3 or TRBV12-4 and TRBJ1-1; D gene ambiguous. V lost 4 bases and J lost 10, with 13 bases in between. The CDR3 length is 12 residues. CDR3 sequence reads: CASSYDLMGAFF. The CDR3 nucleotides are TGTGCCAGCAGTTATGACCTTATGGGAGCTTTCTTT.

This clonotype was recorded at least ten times. The V call is TRBV28, the J call TRBJ1-2; unclear D gene. This CDR3 comprises 14 residues. Looked up from germline, CDR1 is MDHEN and CDR2 is SYDVKM. The V end lost 2 bases, the J end lost 0 bases, and 7 bases lay between the germline ends. DNA of the CDR3: TGTGCCAGCAGTTTAGACGGGCCTAACTATGGCTACACCTTC. This codes for CASSLDGPNYGYTF.

This clonotype occurred a few times. The chain joins TRBV29-1 to TRBJ1-2, with a possible D match to TRBD1 (5 bases). Per germline, CDR1 SQVTM and CDR2 ANQGSEA. The V gene lost 4 bases and the J gene lost 2 bases, with 11 bases spanning the gap. The CDR3 has 13 residues. The CDR3 DNA reads TGCAGCGTTGGGGGGGAGCTCAACTATGGCTACACCTTC. This codes for CSVGGELNYGYTF.

This clonotype was observed at least ten times. The rearrangement uses TRBV28 and TRBJ2-3; 9 bases line up with TRBD1. The length of the CDR3 is 15 residues. V was pared by 3 bases and J by 3 bases, with 4 bases of the junction left unmatched. Germline V gene lookup returns CDR1 MDHEN and CDR2 SYDVKM. The DNA of the CDR3 is TGTGCCAGCAGTTTGGCGGGACAGGGAACAGATACGCAGTATTTT. It translates to CASSLAGQGTDTQYF.

This clonotype was found a few times. The J gene is TRBJ2-5, the V gene TRBV7-9, with 7 nucleotides matching TRBD1. The length of the CDR3 is 15 residues. Germline assignment: CDR1 SEHNR and CDR2 FQNEAQ (reference sequence). With V trimmed by 5 bases and J by 4 bases, 10 bases remained unmatched. The CDR3 DNA reads TGTGCCAGCAGCACTACGGACAGGTGGGGAGAGACCCAGTACTTC. It codes for CASSTTDRWGETQYF. Looking up the rest from reference TRBV7-9 and TRBJ2-5 gives the full variable domain: DTGVSQNPRHKITKRGQNVTFRCDPISEHNRLYWYRQTLGQGPEFLTYFQNEAQLEKSRLLSDRFSAERPKGSFSTLEIQRTEQGDSAMYLCASSTTDRWGETQYFGPGTRLLVL.

This clonotype was counted a few times. This rearrangement joins TRBV20-1 to TRBJ2-5; D remains unclear. V shed 0 bases and J shed 5 bases, with 4 bases lying between them. This CDR3 comprises 11 residues. Germline CDR1 is DFQATT and CDR2 is SNEGSKA (reference sequence). CDR3 sequence reads: CSARDMETQYF. CDR3 DNA sequence: TGCAGTGCTAGAGATATGGAGACCCAGTACTTC.

On this clonotype: A much larger clone differs by one base, so this may be a read error. V is TRBV6-1 and J is TRBJ2-2; 12 bases line up with TRBD2. This CDR3 has 13 residues. CDR1 is MNHNS, CDR2 SASEGT, per germline. CDR3 DNA sequence: TGTACCAGTAGACTAGCGGGAGCCGGGGAGCTGTTTTTT. Translating it yields CTSRLAGAGELFF.

The sample holds many counts of this clonotype. The chain recombines TRBV28 with TRBJ2-7, with 8 bases lining up with TRBD1. J was trimmed by 6 bases and V by 1 base; bases with no gene match: 5. Germline V gene sequence: CDR1 MDHEN, CDR2 SYDVKM. The CDR3 is made up of 14 amino acids. The CDR3 loop is CASSLLGTGGEQYF. In nucleotides, the CDR3 is TGTGCCAGCAGTTTATTAGGGACAGGCGGCGAGCAGTACTTC.

This clonotype was counted at least ten times. The J gene is TRBJ2-2, the V gene TRBV20-1; D is uncertain. The V and J ends lost 3 bases and 0 bases respectively, with 14 bases between them. The germline gives CDR1 DFQATT, CDR2 SNEGSKA (reference sequence). CDR3 length: 16 residues. The CDR3 region has the DNA TGCAGTGCTAGTGTTCCCCCTACAACGAACACCGGGGAGCTGTTTTTT. It translates to CSASVPPTTNTGELFF.

This clonotype was observed at least ten times. The chain joins TRBV5-1 to TRBJ1-2; perhaps TRBD1 as D (6 bases). Germline CDR1 reads SGHRS; CDR2 reads YFSETQ. Between the trimmed V and J ends, which lost 5 bases and 6 bases, there was a span of 11 bases. The CDR3 has 12 residues. CDR3 coding DNA: TGCGCCAGCAGTCGGGACATGGATGGCTACACCTTC. Its protein is CASSRDMDGYTF.

This clonotype was recorded at least ten times. The chain joins TRBV5-1 to TRBJ1-1; the D is unclear. The germline V and J ends were trimmed by 2 bases and 1 base, with 6 bases remaining between them. CDR3 size: 13 residues. CDR1 is SGHRS and CDR2 is YFSETQ in the germline V gene. CDR3 protein: CASSFVGNTEAFF. CDR3 nucleotide sequence: TGCGCCAGCAGCTTTGTGGGGAACACTGAAGCTTTCTTT.

This clonotype was detected many times. This rearrangement joins TRBV12-3 or TRBV12-4 to TRBJ1-2; no definite D call. The CDR3 consists of 11 residues. The V end was cut by 6 bases, the J end by 6 bases, with 8 bases between. The CDR3 sequence is CASRKTDGYTF. CDR3 sequence (DNA): TGTGCCAGCAGAAAGACGGATGGCTACACCTTC.

This clonotype was counted at least ten times. This rearrangement joins TRBV5-1 to TRBJ1-2; 8 nucleotides align to TRBD1. Germline CDR1 reads SGHRS; CDR2 reads YFSETQ. The CDR3 runs to 13 residues. The V segment lost 5 bases and the J segment 3 bases; nucleotides outside the gene matches: 3. The CDR3 DNA sequence: TGCGCCAGCAGGCCGACAGGGGACTATGGCTACACCTTC. Translated: CASRPTGDYGYTF. The full variable domain, completed using reference TRBV5-1 and TRBJ1-2, is KAGVTQTPRYLIKTRGQQVTLSCSPISGHRSVSWYQQTPGQGLQFLFEYFSETQRNKGNFPGRFSGRQFSNSRSEMNVSTLELGDSALYLCASRPTGDYGYTFGSGTRLTVV.

This clonotype was counted ten times or more. CDR3 bases: TGTGCCAGCAGTGACCCAAACGCAGCCTACGAGCAGTACTTC. It specifies CASSDPNAAYEQYF. The V gene is TRBV6-2 or TRBV6-3, the J gene TRBJ2-7, with D unclear. CDR3 length: 14 amino acids. In germline, CDR1 is MNHEY, CDR2 SVGEGT. V gave up 5 bases and J gave up 2 bases, with 13 bases separating them.

The CDR3: CASNWASETGELFF. As DNA, the CDR3 is TGTGCCAGCAACTGGGCCAGTGAGACCGGGGAGCTGTTTTTT. The chain joins TRBV9 to TRBJ2-2; D gene uncertain. CDR3 length: 14 amino acids. V was pared by 6 bases and J by 5 bases, with 14 bases between. Germline CDR1 SGDLS, CDR2 YYNGEE.

This clonotype was counted between two and nine times. The chain is built from TRBV6-5 and TRBJ2-1; weak D call: TRBD1 (5 bases). The CDR3 extends over 17 amino acids. Germline V gene data show CDR1 as MNHEY and CDR2 as SVGAGI. V was trimmed by 0 bases and J by 8 bases, leaving 20 bases between them. CDR3 loop: CASSYSPGHYQTDEQFF. CDR3 DNA: TGTGCCAGCAGTTACTCGCCAGGGCATTATCAGACCGATGAGCAGTTCTTC.

This clonotype was found many times. J is TRBJ2-7 and V is TRBV24-1; 12 positions agree with TRBD2. The CDR3 is 13 residues long. Unmatched junction bases numbered 6, after V lost 12 bases and J lost 4 bases. Germline V lookup: CDR1 KGHDR, CDR2 SFDVKD. The CDR3 here is CASPGLAGYEQYF. CDR3 DNA sequence: TGTGCCTCCCCTGGACTAGCGGGGTACGAGCAGTACTTC.